The sequence of this T cell receptor (beta chain) was determined in a study of identical twins. Study-level points and caveats: In zero-insertion analyses, partial confounding could arise from invariant MAIT and iNKT cells. Rather than following the same donors, the conclusions depended on cross-sectional statistical analysis.

Germline V gene lookup returns CDR1 MGHRA and CDR2 YSYEKL. This CDR3 has 13 residues. Only healthy Caucasians were included as donors. This clonotype was seen a few times. Its antigen is as yet unknown. A junction boundary mismatches the germline segment, possibly from a read error. A universal primer site arose from template switching, and cDNA bore unique molecular identifiers. TCRdb fed the 5' RACE reads into MiXCR, producing one record per CDR3 protein. Among approximately 590,000 distinct CDR3 sequences listed, over 8.5% were seen once. The same sample was also used in a study of yellow fever vaccine responses in identical twins.

The receptor comes from a woman younger than 30 in good health. Sequencing input: PBMCs. The chain uses TRBV4-1 and TRBJ2-7, with 8 positions matching TRBD2. CDR3 sequence reads: CASSHGGGLAESF. CDR3 DNA sequence: TGCGCCAGCAGCCACGGGGGGGGGCTAGCGGAATCGTTC.